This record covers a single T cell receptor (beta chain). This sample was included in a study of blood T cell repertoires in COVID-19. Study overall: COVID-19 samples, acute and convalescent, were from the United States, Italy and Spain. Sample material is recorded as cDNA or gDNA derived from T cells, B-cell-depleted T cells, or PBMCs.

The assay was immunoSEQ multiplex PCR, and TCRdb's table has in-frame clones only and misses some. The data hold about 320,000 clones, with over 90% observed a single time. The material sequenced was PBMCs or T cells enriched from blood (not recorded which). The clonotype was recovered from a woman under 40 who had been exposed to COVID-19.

CDR3 sequence: CASSPQETSTDTQYF. The CDR3 coding sequence is TGTGCCAGTAGTCCCCAAGAAACTAGCACAGATACGCAGTATTTT. The chain employs TRBV19 and TRBJ2-3, with no clear D. The CDR3 loop spans 15 amino acids. CDR1 is LNHDA and CDR2 is SQIVND in the germline V gene (reference sequence). V lost 5 bases and J 0 bases, leaving 12 bases between the germline ends.